This record looks at one T cell receptor beta chain sequence and its context. It lacks a known antigen. Base qualities are not at hand, and no much larger clone is one base apart. TCRbeta CDR3 regions were amplified from genomic DNA by means of the immunoSEQ Assay, a bias-controlled multiplex PCR. The authors processed their data as follows. Within the assay, amplification of reference gene primers was used to estimate how many nucleated cells each sample contained. Sequence reads were collapsed and filtered to measure the absolute abundance of every unique TCRbeta CDR3 rearrangement. For each sample, productive Simpson clonality was calculated by taking the square root of Simpson's diversity index across productive rearrangements. Entries here come from immuneACCESS through TCRdb and include only in-frame sequences with V and J called. Some clones fail to appear in such tables; in the studies checked, an unresolved V gene covers under half of the shortfall, and the cause of the remainder is unknown. That table gives V, J and clone size, and the DNA gave D and trimming. Within this sample are 100,000 to 150,000 clones, with 85% of them counted one time only. Roughly 6.7% of the sample goes to the ten largest clones.

Taken from cysteine to phenylalanine, the CDR3 has 16 residues. The entry retains the CDR3 DNA only, 48 bases that are in frame from base 1. V is cut back by 2 bases and J by 4 bases, with 10 bases in the junction unmatched. Based on the germline V gene (reference sequence), the CDR1 and CDR2 sequences are LNHNV and YYDKDF. This sample is drawn from a study of blood T cell repertoires in COVID-19 (dated by TCRdb to 2020 to 2021). Concerning the study at large: The collaborator samples originated in the United States, Italy and Spain and spanned the acute and convalescent phases of COVID-19. The material from the prospective study consisted of cDNA or gDNA derived from T cells, B-cell-depleted T cells, or PBMCs. The samples were drawn from two sources: the first 160 participants of the ongoing ImmuneRACE study, and fewer than 1,500 subjects contributed by 6 global collaborators. A freely available public database, intended as a resource for researchers studying the immune response to SARS-CoV-2, is where the repertoires were released. Where available, HLA class I and class II types were obtained from metadata supplied by the sample provider rather than from assay-based typing. A de-identified subject ID, COVID-19 status, age in years and sex were almost always included in the sample metadata. Deeply sampled blood TCRbeta repertoires from subjects exposed to, actively infected with, or recovered from COVID-19 were included in the dataset. Results and caveats for the whole study, not just this receptor: The quantity of clinical and demographic metadata differed by source and by participant and was supplied without curation.

Whole blood was collected in K2EDTA tubes by collaborating institutions according to the institutions' own protocols. Collaborator samples were shipped for TCRbeta analysis as frozen whole blood, isolated PBMCs, or DNA extracted from either sample type. Sequences were obtained from peripheral blood. Recombination linked TRBV15 to TRBJ1-1; TRBD1 aligns with 7 central bases. The TCR was taken from a man older than 75 with active or convalescent COVID-19. The CDR3 reads CATSRIGFQGVTEAFF. The nucleotide sequence reads as follows: TGTGCCACCAGCAGAATAGGCTTTCAGGGGGTCACTGAAGCTTTCTTT.